What follows are 18 T cell receptor beta chains derived from one specimen sequenced in a study of cytomegalovirus exposure and HLA in healthy donors. PCR primers comprised 60 Vbeta and 13 Jbeta primers. Clones were sequenced by immunoSEQ multiplex PCR, and TCRdb holds only the in-frame ones, with some missing. The sample yields 95,000 to 100,000 clones, 75% to 90% seen once. Sequencing was carried out using PBMCs. The origin of the receptors is a man between 25 and 39 years old in good health and CMV-seronegative.

The rearrangement links TRBV5-4 to TRBJ1-4, with 7 bases that match TRBD1. Per the germline V gene, CDR1 is SGHNT and CDR2 is YYREEE (reference sequence). This CDR3 is built from 16 residues. The V gene end was trimmed by 0 bases and the J gene end by 3 bases; junction bases not matched to a gene: 5. DNA for the CDR3: TGTGCCAGCAGCTTGGGAGGGGGCAAACCTAATGAAAAACTGTTTTTT. Translated: CASSLGGGKPNEKLFF. Filled out from reference TRBV5-4 and TRBJ1-4, the complete variable domain reads ETGVTQSPTHLIKTRGQQVTLRCSSQSGHNTVSWYQQALGQGPQFIFQYYREEENGRGNFPPRFSGLQFPNYSSELNVNALELDDSALYLCASSLGGGKPNEKLFFGSGTQLSVL.

A few counts support this clone. The V gene is TRBV6-5, the J gene TRBJ1-1; D not certain. The CDR3 runs 13 residues. V gave up 4 bases and J gave up 1 base, with 7 bases separating them. Germline loops: CDR1 MNHEY, CDR2 SVGAGI. The CDR3 sequence is CASSLTQNTEAFF. The CDR3 DNA is TGTGCCAGCAGTTTAACTCAGAACACTGAAGCTTTCTTT.

The rearrangement uses TRBV4-1 and TRBJ1-5; weak D call: TRBD1 (6 bases). Trimming left V 4 bases short and J 2 bases short, with 12 bases between. This CDR3 contains 15 residues. The germline gives CDR1 MGHRA, CDR2 YSYEKL. DNA of the CDR3: TGCGCCAGCAGCCCGGGACACCGAGGCAATCAGCCCCAGCATTTT. Amino acids: CASSPGHRGNQPQHF.

This clone was counted once. The genes are TRBV2 and TRBJ2-1; TRBD2 matches at 9 bases. V was clipped by 4 bases and J by 2 bases; unmatched bases: 6. The CDR3 length is 16 residues. Germline-derived CDR1 and CDR2 are SNHLY and FYNNEI. DNA of the CDR3: TGTGCCAGCAGTGGCGGGCTAGCGGGGACCTACAATGAGCAGTTCTTC. It translates to CASSGGLAGTYNEQFF.

The genes are TRBV5-1 and TRBJ2-2; 8 bases map to TRBD1. The V gene's germline CDR1 is SGHRS and CDR2 YFSETQ. Trimming cost V 3 bases and J 1 base; bases outside gene matches: 5. The CDR3 loop spans 16 amino acids. CDR3 sequence: CASSSTGTGNTGELFF. The CDR3 nucleotides read TGCGCCAGCAGCTCGACCGGGACAGGGAACACCGGGGAGCTGTTTTTT.

V gene TRBV9 combines with J gene TRBJ2-7; a possible D gene is TRBD2 (5 bases). CDR1 is SGDLS and CDR2 is YYNGEE in the germline V gene. This CDR3 region has 11 residues. CDR3 in DNA: TGTGCCAGCAGCGCTAGATCTGCTAGCATCGTC. Its protein is CASSARSASIV.

The chain links TRBV7-2 to TRBJ1-2; tentative D call: TRBD1 (6 bases). Germline V gives CDR1 SGHTA, CDR2 FQGNSA. This CDR3 contains 12 residues. V gave up 5 bases and J gave up 8 bases, with 12 bases separating them. The CDR3 coding sequence is TGTGCCAGCAGCCTCGGCACAGGGGGCTACACCTTC. Its translation: CASSLGTGGYTF.

The chain recombines TRBV5-1 with TRBJ2-7; maybe TRBD1 (8 bases). CDR3 size: 17 residues. Germline CDR1 reads SGHRS; CDR2 reads YFSETQ. V was shortened by 3 bases and J by 6 bases, with 25 bases between the two germline ends. The CDR3 DNA follows: TGCGCCAGCAGCTCTGGGGAGGGGAGGCAGGGGGCTGGCGAGCAGTACTTC. Translated: CASSSGEGRQGAGEQYF.

The chain employs TRBV6-6 and TRBJ1-2; the match to TRBD1 covers 8 bases. CDR3 length: 13 residues. Germline CDR1 MNHNY, CDR2 SVGAGI (reference sequence). Losses at the gene ends were 5 bases for V and 8 bases for J; bases not matched to a gene: 7. The DNA of the CDR3 is TGTGCCAGCAGTCCAACAGGGGGGGACGGCTACACCTTC. It encodes CASSPTGGDGYTF.

In this sample, this clone turned up once. V gene TRBV5-6 combines with J gene TRBJ1-5, with a possible D match to TRBD1 (6 bases). The CDR3 sequence is 15 residues long. Trimming shortened V by 4 bases and J by 6 bases, and 17 bases separated the two germline ends. Germline V CDR1 and CDR2: SGHDT, YYEEEE. The CDR3 DNA follows: TGTGCCAGCAGCGTGAGCCCAGGGGCCGGTCAGCCCCAGCATTTT. Translation: CASSVSPGAGQPQHF.

This chain links TRBV29-1 with TRBJ1-2; TRBD1 might be the D (5 bases). V was clipped by 4 bases and J by 0 bases, with 12 bases between them. The CDR3 loop spans 14 amino acids. Germline V CDR1 and CDR2: SQVTM, ANQGSEA. This CDR3 is CSVAGRTTNYGYTF. CDR3 in DNA: TGCAGCGTTGCTGGACGGACAACTAACTATGGCTACACCTTC. Complete variable domain (other parts from reference TRBV29-1 and TRBJ1-2): SAVISQKPSRDICQRGTSLTIQCQVDSQVTMMFWYRQQPGQSLTLIATANQGSEATYESGFVIDKFPISRPNLTFSTLTVSNMSPEDSSIYLCSVAGRTTNYGYTFGSGTRLTVV.

The chain links TRBV7-9 to TRBJ1-1; a possible D gene is TRBD1 (5 bases). Trimming removed 8 bases at V and 4 bases at J, with 14 bases between. This CDR3 has 13 amino acids. CDR1 is SEHNR, CDR2 FQNEAQ, per germline (reference sequence). The CDR3 bases are TGTGCCAGCGGTCTAGGAGGGGTCACTGAAGCTTTCTTT. As protein: CASGLGGVTEAFF. Full variable domain (outside the CDR3, taken from reference TRBV7-9 and TRBJ1-1): DTGVSQNPRHKITKRGQNVTFRCDPISEHNRLYWYRQTLGQGPEFLTYFQNEAQLEKSRLLSDRFSAERPKGSFSTLEIQRTEQGDSAMYLCASGLGGVTEAFFGQGTRLTVV.

The chain links TRBV6-1 to TRBJ2-7; 7 nucleotides agree with TRBD1. The CDR3 sequence is 15 residues long. Trimming took 4 bases from V and 3 from J; bases not matched to a gene: 9. The germline CDR1 and CDR2 sequences are MNHNS and SASEGT. The CDR3 here is CASSVTGTDHYEQYF. For the CDR3, the DNA is TGTGCCAGCAGTGTAACCGGGACAGACCACTACGAGCAGTACTTC.

The chain recombines TRBV9 with TRBJ1-2, with a tentative D call TRBD1 (6 bases). V lost 0 bases to trimming and J lost 0 bases, with 9 bases between them. The germline gives CDR1 SGDLS, CDR2 YYNGEE. This CDR3 has 15 amino acids. The CDR3 here is CASSVGGQANYGYTF. The CDR3 DNA reads TGTGCCAGCAGCGTAGGGGGACAAGCTAACTATGGCTACACCTTC.

This chain connects TRBV4-2 to TRBJ2-1; the D is unclear. The germline CDR1 and CDR2 sequences are LGHNA and YNFKEQ. Trimming cost V 3 bases and J 0 bases, with 24 bases left between them. This CDR3 comprises 20 residues. This CDR3 is CASSQPSISSAKSSYNEQFF. The DNA for the CDR3 is TGTGCCAGCAGCCAGCCTAGTATTAGCTCGGCCAAAAGCTCCTACAATGAGCAGTTCTTC.

CDR3 sequence (DNA): TGTGCCAGCAGCTTGAGGCAGGGAACAAAAAACATTCAGTACTTC. As protein: CASSLRQGTKNIQYF. The chain carries TRBV7-9 and TRBJ2-4, with a tentative D call TRBD1 (5 bases). CDR3 length equals 15 residues. Trimming stripped 3 bases from V and 4 bases from J, with 13 bases between. CDR1 SEHNR and CDR2 FQNEAQ come from the germline V gene (reference sequence). Using reference TRBV7-9 and TRBJ2-4 for the parts outside the CDR3, the full variable domain is DTGVSQNPRHKITKRGQNVTFRCDPISEHNRLYWYRQTLGQGPEFLTYFQNEAQLEKSRLLSDRFSAERPKGSFSTLEIQRTEQGDSAMYLCASSLRQGTKNIQYFGAGTRLSVL.

V is TRBV2 and J is TRBJ1-5; D uncertain. This CDR3 spans 15 amino acids. Trimming took 5 bases from V and 1 from J, leaving 12 bases between them. The germline gives CDR1 SNHLY, CDR2 FYNNEI. The chain's CDR3 is CASSRRALSNQPQHF. CDR3 DNA sequence: TGTGCCAGCAGTAGGAGGGCTTTAAGCAATCAGCCCCAGCATTTT. The full variable domain, completed using reference TRBV2 and TRBJ1-5, is EPEVTQTPSHQVTQMGQEVILRCVPISNHLYFYWYRQILGQKVEFLVSFYNNEISEKSEIFDDQFSVERPDGSNFTLKIRSTKLEDSAMYFCASSRRALSNQPQHFGDGTRLSIL.

The rearrangement links TRBV25-1 to TRBJ2-3, with 12 bases matching TRBD2. CDR3 length equals 16 residues. J was trimmed by 3 bases and V by 2 bases; bases with no gene match: 3. CDR1 MGHDK and CDR2 SYGVNS come from the germline V gene. The CDR3 spells CASSEGGTSGTDTQYF. The CDR3 nucleotides are TGTGCCAGCAGTGAAGGGGGGACTAGCGGGACAGATACGCAGTATTTT.